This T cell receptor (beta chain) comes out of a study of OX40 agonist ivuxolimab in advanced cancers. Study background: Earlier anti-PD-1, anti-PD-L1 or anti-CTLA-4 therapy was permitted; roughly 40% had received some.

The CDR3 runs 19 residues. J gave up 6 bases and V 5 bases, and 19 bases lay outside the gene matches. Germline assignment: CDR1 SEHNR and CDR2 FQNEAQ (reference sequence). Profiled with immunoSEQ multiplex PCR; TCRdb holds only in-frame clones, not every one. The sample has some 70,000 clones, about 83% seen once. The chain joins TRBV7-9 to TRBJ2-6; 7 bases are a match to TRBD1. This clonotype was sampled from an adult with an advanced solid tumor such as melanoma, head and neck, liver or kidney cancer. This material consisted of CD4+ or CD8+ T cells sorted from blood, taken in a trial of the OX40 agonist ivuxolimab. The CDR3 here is CASSIGRRTGVLSANVLTF. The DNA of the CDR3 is TGTGCCAGCAGCATAGGGCGGCGGACAGGCGTATTGTCGGCCAACGTCCTGACTTTC.